This T cell receptor (beta chain) was observed in a study of type 1 regulatory T cells. Across the study: This in vitro CD4 product, T-allo10, is enriched for Tr1 cells and alloantigen-specific.

TCRdb re-called the reads with MiXCR, one entry per CDR3 protein. The sample gives about 97,000 distinct CDR3 sequences, 30% to 35% of which show up once; 2% to 2.5% is in the top ten. The length of the CDR3 is 14 residues. Germline assignment: CDR1 SGHRS and CDR2 YFSETQ. J gave up 2 bases and V 7 bases, and 5 bases lay outside the gene matches. The chain combines TRBV5-1 with TRBJ2-3; 9 bases fit TRBD2. Sequencing was performed on CD4+ T cells, either the whole sample or a sorted fraction (not recorded which). The clonotype was recovered from a human donor in good health. CDR3 sequence: CASQTSGTTDTQYF. CDR3 DNA: TGCGCCAGCCAGACTAGCGGCACCACAGATACGCAGTATTTT.